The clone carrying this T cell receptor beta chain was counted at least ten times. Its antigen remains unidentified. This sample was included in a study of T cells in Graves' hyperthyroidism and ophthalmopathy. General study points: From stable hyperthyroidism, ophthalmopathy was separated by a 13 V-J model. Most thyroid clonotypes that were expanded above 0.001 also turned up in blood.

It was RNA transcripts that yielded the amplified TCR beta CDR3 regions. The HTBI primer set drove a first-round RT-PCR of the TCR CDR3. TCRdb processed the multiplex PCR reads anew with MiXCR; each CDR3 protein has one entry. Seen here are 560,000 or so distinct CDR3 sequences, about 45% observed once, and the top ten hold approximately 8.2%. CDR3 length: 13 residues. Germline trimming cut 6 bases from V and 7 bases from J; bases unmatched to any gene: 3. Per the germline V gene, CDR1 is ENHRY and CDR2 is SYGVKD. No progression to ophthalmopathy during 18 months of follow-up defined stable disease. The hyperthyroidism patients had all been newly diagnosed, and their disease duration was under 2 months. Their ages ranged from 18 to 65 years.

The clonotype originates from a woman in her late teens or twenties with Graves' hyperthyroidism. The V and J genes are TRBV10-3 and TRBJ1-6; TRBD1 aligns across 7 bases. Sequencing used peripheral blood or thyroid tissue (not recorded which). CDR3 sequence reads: CAISPGQNSPLHF. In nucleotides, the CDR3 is TGTGCCATCAGCCCGGGACAGAATTCACCCCTCCACTTT.